A single sample is the source of the 7 T cell receptor beta chains below, sequenced in a study of tumor-infiltrating lymphocytes in oesophageal squamous cell carcinoma (TCRdb year 2016). Libraries came from PCR. TCRdb records Illumina HiSeq 2000 as the sequencer. TCRdb reprocessing: public reads trimmed at Q25 with fastp, clones called with MiXCR, in-frame beta chains kept. Entries are consolidated by CDR3 protein sequence, retaining the most common genes and DNA. Here the sample has 15,000 to 20,000 distinct CDR3 sequences; about 50% occur a single time. About 43% of the sample is held by the ten biggest clonotypes. Source material: normal esophageal tissue next to the tumor. These receptors were collected from a female donor with esophageal squamous cell carcinoma.

The chain recombines TRBV12-3 or TRBV12-4 with TRBJ2-4, with 8 nucleotides matching TRBD1. This CDR3 region has 15 residues. V gave up 4 bases and J gave up 13 bases; unmatched junction bases: 15. CDR3 nucleotides: TGTGCCAGCAGTTACGGACAGGGAGCCTACAATGAGCAGTACTTC. Its protein is CASSYGQGAYNEQYF.

V gene TRBV6-2 or TRBV6-3 combines with J gene TRBJ1-1; no firm D call. The V end was cut by 0 bases, the J end by 0 bases, with 2 bases between. The CDR3 covers 13 residues. The germline CDR1 and CDR2 sequences are MNHEY and SVGEGT. CDR3 amino acids: CASSYSVNTEAFF. The CDR3 DNA reads TGTGCCAGCAGTTACTCCGTGAACACTGAAGCTTTCTTT.

The chain carries TRBV7-6 and TRBJ2-2; 8 nucleotides align to TRBD2. The CDR3 has 16 residues. The ends lost 2 bases at V and 6 bases at J; junction bases unmatched: 8. CDR1 SGHVS and CDR2 FNYEAQ come from the germline V gene. CDR3 in DNA: TGTGCCAGCAGCTTAAACGGGGGGGCCTGGGCCGGGGAGCTGTTTTTT. Translation gives CASSLNGGAWAGELFF.

This clonotype was recorded at least ten times. The chain carries TRBV27 and TRBJ2-1; 9 bases are a match to TRBD1. The CDR3 has 18 amino acids. Germline V lookup: CDR1 MNHEY, CDR2 SMNVEV (reference sequence). Unmatched junction bases numbered 20, after V lost 5 bases and J lost 9 bases. CDR3 sequence reads: CASSTPPRTGELTIEQFF. Here the CDR3 DNA reads TGTGCCAGCAGTACCCCCCCCCGGACAGGGGAACTTACTATTGAGCAGTTCTTC.

This clonotype has a handful of counts. V usage is TRBV14 and J usage is TRBJ2-5; D possibly corresponds to TRBD2 (6 bases). Trimming took off 4 bases at V and 5 bases at J, with 17 bases between the two ends. The CDR3 sequence is 15 residues long. Germline V gene lookup returns CDR1 SGHDN and CDR2 FVKESK. CDR3 sequence (DNA): TGTGCCAGCAGCCCCCCTGCTGGGACTTGGGAGACCCAGTACTTC. It is translated as CASSPPAGTWETQYF.

This clonotype was seen a single time. The chain has TRBV10-2 and TRBJ2-7; D is tentatively TRBD1 or TRBD2 (5 bases each). The CDR3 extends over 13 amino acids. The V end lost 5 bases, the J end lost 3 bases, and 11 bases lay between the germline ends. CDR1 and CDR2 (germline): WSHSY, SAAADI. The CDR3 here is CASSRQGDYEQYF. The CDR3 DNA is TGCGCCAGCAGTCGTCAGGGAGACTACGAGCAGTACTTC.

The rearrangement links TRBV7-2 to TRBJ2-7; D is undetermined. The CDR3 is 12 amino acids. In germline, CDR1 is SGHTA, CDR2 FQGNSA. V was shortened by 1 base and J by 7 bases, with 8 bases between the two germline ends. This CDR3 is CASSLVVGEQYF. CDR3 bases: TGTGCCAGCAGCTTAGTCGTAGGAGAGCAGTACTTC.